The T cell receptor (beta chain) described here comes from a study of tumor and adjacent non-tumor tissue in lung cancer. General study findings and limits: Tumor tissue had significantly higher TCR diversity than normal lung.

This sample's RNA came from whole unsorted tissue. This clonotype was observed a handful of times. Its cognate antigen is unknown. V gave up 6 bases and J gave up 1 base; unmatched junction bases: 7. The CDR3 consists of 15 residues. CDR1 ENHRY and CDR2 SYGVKD come from the germline V gene. The library came from three nested PCR rounds adapted from ARM-PCR protocols. Each CDR3 protein gets one entry after TCRdb re-called the multiplex PCR reads with MiXCR. The data hold tens of thousands of distinct CDR3 sequences, with roughly 80% observed a single time. The sample was lung tumor tissue. The sequence came from a woman between 45 and 65 years old with non-small cell lung cancer. V gene TRBV10-3 combines with J gene TRBJ1-1, with 8 bases that match TRBD1. The CDR3 here is CAISIPGQGNTEAFF. The CDR3 bases are TGTGCCATCAGCATTCCAGGACAGGGGAACACTGAAGCTTTCTTT.